These 24 T cell receptor beta chains originate from one sample sequenced in a study of T cell responses to AZD1222 COVID-19 vaccine. Sequenced by immunoSEQ multiplex PCR; TCRdb stores in-frame clones only, minus some. The sample has some 130,000 clones; 85% to 90% are singletons. Sequencing was performed on peripheral blood, taken on day 0 of AZD1222 vaccination. These receptors all stem from an adult in good health.

The chain joins TRBV7-3 to TRBJ2-1; no clear D gene. Trimming left V 5 bases short and J 5 bases short, with 10 bases between. CDR1 and CDR2 (germline): SGHTA, FQGTGA. This CDR3 contains 13 residues. CDR3: CASSPTRNNEQFF. CDR3 nucleotide sequence: TGTGCCAGCAGCCCGACTCGTAACAATGAGCAGTTCTTC.

The chain combines TRBV19 with TRBJ2-2, with D unresolved. The CDR3 contains 15 residues. The V gene lost 2 bases and the J gene lost 4 bases, with 11 bases spanning the gap. Per germline, CDR1 LNHDA and CDR2 SQIVND (reference sequence). In nucleotides, the CDR3 is TGTGCCAGTAGTATAACCGCAAGGAGCACCGGGGAGCTGTTTTTT. The encoded protein is CASSITARSTGELFF.

The rearrangement joins TRBV5-6 to TRBJ2-3; a possible D gene is TRBD2 (6 bases). V was cut by 4 bases and J by 3 bases, with 21 bases left in between. There are 17 residues in the CDR3. CDR1 is SGHDT and CDR2 is YYEEEE in the germline V gene. The CDR3 reads CASSPPLALVRTDTQYF. As DNA, the CDR3 is TGTGCCAGCAGCCCGCCCCTAGCGTTGGTACGTACAGATACGCAGTATTTT. The full variable domain, rest sourced from reference TRBV5-6 and TRBJ2-3, is DAGVTQSPTHLIKTRGQQVTLRCSPKSGHDTVSWYQQALGQGPQFIFQYYEEEERQRGNFPDRFSGHQFPNYSSELNVNALLLGDSALYLCASSPPLALVRTDTQYFGPGTRLTVL.

The rearrangement joins TRBV21-1 to TRBJ1-6. TRBV21-1 is described as a pseudogene. The CDR3 runs 14 residues. The CDR3 spells CARSKRGERSPLHF. The CDR3 bases are TGTGCCAGGTCTAAAAGAGGGGAGAGGTCACCCCTCCACTTT.

This chain connects TRBV27 to TRBJ1-1; the D is unclear. CDR1 is MNHEY and CDR2 is SMNVEV in the germline V gene (reference sequence). The length of the CDR3 is 15 residues. V gave up 3 bases and J gave up 0 bases, with 11 bases separating them. The CDR3 loop reads CASSFSWNLNTEAFF. The CDR3 DNA reads TGTGCCAGCAGTTTTTCGTGGAACCTGAACACTGAAGCTTTCTTT.

V is TRBV6-4 and J is TRBJ1-1; D is ambiguous. Germline CDR1 is MRHNA and CDR2 is SNTAGT. The V gene lost 0 bases and the J gene lost 5 bases, with 7 bases spanning the gap. The CDR3 runs 13 residues. The CDR3 here is CASSDSGSTEAFF. The CDR3 DNA follows: TGTGCCAGCAGTGACTCAGGGAGTACTGAAGCTTTCTTT.

This sequence joins TRBV28 and TRBJ2-7, with 8 bases matching TRBD1. The ends lost 6 bases at V and 5 bases at J; junction bases unmatched: 12. This CDR3 is built from 15 residues. CDR1 and CDR2 from the germline V gene are MDHEN and SYDVKM. The CDR3 protein is CASSLVPGGFNEQYF. The CDR3 region has the DNA TGTGCCAGCAGCTTGGTCCCAGGGGGCTTCAACGAGCAGTACTTC.

In the case of this clone: The junction differs from germline at one of its ends, possibly a read error. The V call is TRBV12-3 or TRBV12-4, the J call TRBJ1-1, with 7 bases lining up with TRBD1. The CDR3 has 13 amino acids. The CDR3 DNA reads as TGTGCCAGCAGTTTACCAACAGGGGCCTTCACTCATTTT. Its translation is CASSLPTGAFTHF.

This sequence joins TRBV28 and TRBJ1-4; a possible D gene is TRBD1 (6 bases). The CDR3 consists of 13 residues. V gave up 8 bases and J gave up 4 bases, with 11 bases separating them. CDR1 is MDHEN, CDR2 SYDVKM, per germline. The CDR3 region is CASRRTDNEKLFF. CDR3 coding DNA: TGTGCCAGCCGGAGGACAGATAATGAAAAACTGTTTTTT.

The chain links TRBV6-6 to TRBJ2-1, with D possibly matching TRBD1 (7 bases). The germline V gene has CDR1 MNHNY and CDR2 SVGAGI (reference sequence). This CDR3 region has 14 residues. Trimming cost V 6 bases and J 6 bases, with 15 bases left between them. The CDR3: CASRIRGVGNEQFF. The CDR3 DNA sequence: TGTGCCAGCAGAATCAGGGGGGTCGGCAATGAGCAGTTCTTC.

The chain recombines TRBV7-3 with TRBJ1-3, with 7 bases fitting TRBD1. V lost 5 bases and J lost 0; bases outside the gene matches: 4. The length of the CDR3 is 15 residues. In germline, CDR1 is SGHTA, CDR2 FQGTGA. CDR3 residues: CASSLQGTSGNTIYF. CDR3 coding DNA: TGTGCCAGCAGCCTACAGGGGACCTCTGGAAACACCATATATTTT.

The J gene is TRBJ1-2, the V gene TRBV13, with 8 bases aligning to TRBD1. The CDR3 is 16 amino acids. Germline-derived CDR1 and CDR2 are PRHDT and FYEKMQ (reference sequence). J gave up 0 bases and V 10 bases, and 13 bases lay outside the gene matches. The CDR3 loop reads CAIKDRGSEANYGYTF. The DNA for the CDR3 is TGTGCCATCAAAGACAGGGGCTCTGAAGCTAACTATGGCTACACCTTC.

V gene TRBV28 combines with J gene TRBJ2-4; no clear D. Germline assignment: CDR1 MDHEN and CDR2 SYDVKM. The V end was cut by 6 bases, the J end by 0 bases, with 21 bases between. The CDR3 totals 18 residues. The CDR3 region has the DNA TGTGCCAGCAGATCGGGTCTTCTAGGCCAAATAGCCAAAAACATTCAGTACTTC. Amino acid sequence: CASRSGLLGQIAKNIQYF.

The chain is built from TRBV18 and TRBJ2-3; a weak D match, TRBD2 (6 bases). This CDR3 spans 15 amino acids. Germline V gene sequence: CDR1 KGHSH, CDR2 LQKENI. Between the trimmed V and J ends, which lost 3 bases and 2 bases, there was a span of 12 bases. CDR3 amino acids: CASSPLSGITDTQYF. As DNA, the CDR3 is TGTGCCAGCTCACCCCTTAGCGGTATCACAGATACGCAGTATTTT.

The V and J genes are TRBV19 and TRBJ2-3, with D perhaps matching TRBD2 (6 bases). The germline gives CDR1 LNHDA, CDR2 SQIVND (reference sequence). The V gene lost 3 bases and the J gene lost 3 bases, with 13 bases spanning the gap. The CDR3 spans 15 residues. CDR3 nucleotides: TGTGCCAGTAGTATGAACCAACGGGGGACAGATACGCAGTATTTT. This codes for CASSMNQRGTDTQYF.

The chain couples TRBV2 to TRBJ1-1; D is uncertain. The V end was cut by 8 bases, the J end by 3 bases, with 10 bases between. Germline V CDR1 and CDR2: SNHLY, FYNNEI. The CDR3 has 12 residues. DNA of the CDR3: TGTGCCAGCCTGGGAGGATACACTGAAGCTTTCTTT. This gives the protein CASLGGYTEAFF.

The V call is TRBV11-2, the J call TRBJ1-1, with 8 bases identical to TRBD1. From germline, CDR1 is SGHAT and CDR2 FQNNGV. The CDR3 has 14 residues. V shed 3 bases and J 7 bases; nucleotides not matched to a gene: 7. CDR3 coding DNA: TGTGCCAGCAGCTTCGGACAGGGACCATTTGAAGCTTTCTTT. It specifies CASSFGQGPFEAFF.

This chain links TRBV11-3 with TRBJ1-1; 7 bases line up with TRBD1. Germline V gene data show CDR1 as SGHNT and CDR2 as YENEEA. The J segment lost 11 bases and the V segment lost 1 base, leaving 10 bases of the junction unmatched. This CDR3 is built from 14 residues. The chain's CDR3 is CASSLAPGRGQAFF. The CDR3 nucleotides read TGTGCCAGCAGCTTAGCCCCCGGCAGGGGACAGGCTTTCTTT.

The gene calls are TRBV11-1 and TRBJ2-3; 9 nucleotides match TRBD2. This CDR3 has 16 amino acids. Losses at the gene ends were 5 bases for V and 6 bases for J; bases not matched to a gene: 12. Germline V gene lookup returns CDR1 SGHAT and CDR2 FQDESV (reference sequence). The CDR3 bases are TGTGCCAGCAGCCGGGGGGGGCTAGCGGGGACCGATACGCAGTATTTT. This gives the protein CASSRGGLAGTDTQYF.

This chain links TRBV5-4 with TRBJ2-4; unclear D gene. This CDR3 comprises 13 residues. Trimming stripped 0 bases from V and 8 bases from J, with 9 bases between. The germline gives CDR1 SGHNT, CDR2 YYREEE (reference sequence). CDR3 sequence reads: CASSLAPFDIQYF. The CDR3 DNA sequence: TGTGCCAGCAGCTTGGCCCCGTTCGACATTCAGTACTTC.

The chain couples TRBV6-6 to TRBJ1-1, with D uncertain. V lost 5 bases to trimming and J lost 0 bases, with 19 bases between them. Germline V gene sequence: CDR1 MNHNY, CDR2 SVGAGI (reference sequence). The CDR3 consists of 17 residues. CDR3 DNA sequence: TGTGCCAGCAGTCACGGAGGGTTTGCGGGAATGAACACTGAAGCTTTCTTT. Encoded protein: CASSHGGFAGMNTEAFF.

As DNA, the CDR3 is TGTGCCAGCAGTGGGTCACAGGGTATTACGGGCTACACCTTC. This gives the protein CASSGSQGITGYTF. The V and J genes are TRBV6-6 and TRBJ1-2; tentative D call: TRBD1 (6 bases). Germline CDR1 and CDR2: MNHNY and SVGAGI (reference sequence). The CDR3 sequence is 14 residues long. V was clipped by 5 bases and J by 8 bases, with 18 bases between them.

The V call is TRBV11-1, the J call TRBJ2-3, with 8 bases lining up with TRBD1. Germline values: CDR1 SGHAT, CDR2 FQDESV (reference sequence). The CDR3 sequence is 15 residues long. V was clipped by 6 bases and J by 2 bases; unmatched bases: 7. The CDR3 coding sequence is TGTGCCAGCAGGGCTAGACAGGGGACCACAGATACGCAGTATTTT. This codes for CASRARQGTTDTQYF. Variable domain in full (rest from reference TRBV11-1 and TRBJ2-3): EAEVAQSPRYKITEKSQAVAFWCDPISGHATLYWYRQILGQGPELLVQFQDESVVDDSQLPKDRFSAERLKGVDSTLKIQPAELGDSAMYLCASRARQGTTDTQYFGPGTRLTVL.

This sequence joins TRBV5-1 and TRBJ1-2; 8 nucleotides match TRBD1. V shed 0 bases, J shed 3 bases, and the junction held 1 base outside the gene matches. Germline CDR1 and CDR2: SGHRS and YFSETQ. The CDR3 is 14 residues long. The CDR3 DNA reads TGCGCCAGCAGCTTGGGACAGGGGCACTATGGCTACACCTTC. It translates to CASSLGQGHYGYTF.